Shown below are 24 T cell receptor beta chains from a single sample sequenced in a study of cytomegalovirus exposure and HLA in healthy donors. Sequencing was performed with immunoSEQ multiplex PCR; in TCRdb, only in-frame clones are kept and a portion is missing. This sample has 100,000 to 150,000 clones; 85% to 90% occur once, and the top ten carry roughly 1.2%. The sample taken for sequencing was PBMCs. The receptors shown here come from a woman aged 18-35 years in good health and CMV-seronegative.

This chain joins TRBV2 and TRBJ2-7; 7 positions match TRBD1. Per germline, CDR1 SNHLY and CDR2 FYNNEI. The length of the CDR3 is 10 residues. V lost 7 bases, J lost 6 bases, and 0 bases stayed unmatched. The CDR3: CASTGGEQYF. The CDR3 DNA is TGTGCCAGCACAGGGGGCGAGCAGTACTTC.

The J gene is TRBJ2-7, the V gene TRBV5-4, with 7 bases lining up with TRBD1. Per the germline V gene, CDR1 is SGHNT and CDR2 is YYREEE (reference sequence). The CDR3 contains 15 residues. Unmatched junction bases numbered 12, after V lost 6 bases and J lost 3 bases. The DNA for the CDR3 is TGTGCCAGCAAATTGCCCGAACAGGGGTACTACGAGCAGTACTTC. It is translated as CASKLPEQGYYEQYF.

The J gene is TRBJ1-1, the V gene TRBV6-5, with D unclear. The CDR3 contains 13 residues. V lost 0 bases and J lost 4, with 6 bases in between. Germline CDR1 is MNHEY and CDR2 is SVGAGI. CDR3 DNA sequence: TGTGCCAGCAGTTACTCTGTAGCCACTGAAGCTTTCTTT. It encodes CASSYSVATEAFF.

The V call is TRBV5-1, the J call TRBJ1-2; D call uncertain. The CDR3 totals 12 residues. Germline values: CDR1 SGHRS, CDR2 YFSETQ. With 8 bases removed from V and 4 bases from J, the gap between germline ends came to 12 bases. The CDR3 nucleotides are TGCGCCAGTGCCGAGGAATTCTATGGCTACACCTTC. Amino acids: CASAEEFYGYTF.

The chain links TRBV5-1 to TRBJ2-7, with 8 positions matching TRBD1. V lost 3 bases to trimming and J lost 1 base; unmatched junction nucleotides: 3. In germline, CDR1 is SGHRS, CDR2 YFSETQ. The CDR3 is 14 residues long. The CDR3 coding sequence is TGCGCCAGCAGCTCGGGACAGGATTCCTACGAGCAGTACTTC. Amino acid sequence: CASSSGQDSYEQYF.

This sequence joins TRBV6-5 and TRBJ1-2; perhaps TRBD1 as D (6 bases). Germline V lookup: CDR1 MNHEY, CDR2 SVGAGI. The CDR3 runs to 13 residues. The germline V and J ends were trimmed by 0 bases and 9 bases, with 11 bases remaining between them. CDR3 sequence: CASSYSSGGRYTF. The CDR3 DNA reads TGTGCCAGCAGTTACTCGAGCGGGGGCCGCTACACCTTC.

The chain recombines TRBV5-6 with TRBJ1-5; no reliable D call. CDR3 size: 15 residues. Trimming removed 1 base from V and 0 bases from J, with 8 bases in between. Germline values: CDR1 SGHDT, CDR2 YYEEEE. The CDR3 loop is CASSLWATSNQPQHF. In nucleotides, the CDR3 is TGTGCCAGCAGCTTGTGGGCTACTAGCAATCAGCCCCAGCATTTT.

The CDR3 DNA is TGTGCCAGCAGCCCCTCCGGACAGACAGGGGCCGCTGAAGCTTTCTTT. Translation: CASSPSGQTGAAEAFF. The chain uses TRBV9 and TRBJ1-1; the match to TRBD1 covers 8 bases. The germline V gene encodes CDR1 SGDLS and CDR2 YYNGEE. Losses at the gene ends were 4 bases for V and 6 bases for J; bases not matched to a gene: 14. The CDR3 covers 16 residues.

The rearrangement joins TRBV7-9 to TRBJ2-7; TRBD1 is a possible D gene (5 bases). V gave up 1 base and J gave up 7 bases, with 17 bases separating them. The CDR3 sequence is 15 residues long. Germline lookup yields CDR1 SEHNR and CDR2 FQNEAQ (reference sequence). This CDR3 is CASSLGGRAHQEQYF. The CDR3 nucleotides are TGTGCCAGCAGCTTAGGGGGCCGGGCCCATCAGGAGCAGTACTTC.

Only a few counts were recorded for this clone. The chain carries TRBV6-6 and TRBJ1-6; 10 positions match TRBD1. J was trimmed by 10 bases and V by 9 bases; bases with no gene match: 12. Germline V gene data show CDR1 as MNHNY and CDR2 as SVGAGI (reference sequence). CDR3 length: 15 amino acids. CDR3 nucleotides: TGTGCCAGTGTCGCTTTGACAGGGGGCAGATCACCCCTCCACTTT. Encoded protein: CASVALTGGRSPLHF.

V and J are TRBV13 and TRBJ2-6, with D unclear. V was pared by 5 bases and J by 2 bases, with 10 bases between. The CDR3 extends over 15 amino acids. Germline V gives CDR1 PRHDT, CDR2 FYEKMQ (reference sequence). CDR3 DNA sequence: TGTGCCAGCAGCCCGAGTCGAACTGGGGCCAACGTCCTGACTTTC. As protein: CASSPSRTGANVLTF.

The DNA of the CDR3 is TGTGCCAGCAGCCTCTCGGGGGGATACGAGCAGTACTTC. This sequence encodes CASSLSGGYEQYF. The gene calls are TRBV9 and TRBJ2-7; 7 nucleotides match TRBD2. The J segment lost 4 bases and the V segment lost 4 bases, leaving 5 bases of the junction unmatched. Germline CDR1 is SGDLS and CDR2 is YYNGEE. The CDR3 has 13 residues.

This clone was observed a handful of times. The CDR3 DNA reads as TGTGCCAGCAGCCGTGGGGACAGGGTTCAGCCCCAGCATTTT. Its translation is CASSRGDRVQPQHF. The V gene is TRBV6-5, the J gene TRBJ1-5; 9 bases line up with TRBD1. The length of the CDR3 is 14 residues. CDR1 and CDR2 from the germline V gene are MNHEY and SVGAGI. V shed 6 bases and J 6 bases; nucleotides not matched to a gene: 6.

This clone has a single count. For the CDR3, the DNA is TGCAGCGTTTCTAGGCGGGGACTACGCCCCTACAATGAGCAGTTCTTC. This encodes CSVSRRGLRPYNEQFF. The chain recombines TRBV29-1 with TRBJ2-1; the match to TRBD2 covers 7 bases. CDR3 length equals 16 residues. Germline CDR1 and CDR2: SQVTM and ANQGSEA. The V segment lost 5 bases and the J segment 2 bases; nucleotides outside the gene matches: 12.

This chain connects TRBV29-1 to TRBJ1-1; TRBD1 agrees at 9 bases. The CDR3 runs to 14 residues. Germline V gene sequence: CDR1 SQVTM, CDR2 ANQGSEA. The V and J ends lost 7 bases and 4 bases, in that order; junction bases with no gene match: 10. The CDR3 sequence is CSGGGQGIATEAFF. The CDR3 DNA sequence: TGCAGCGGGGGGGGACAGGGTATCGCCACTGAAGCTTTCTTT.

The chain links TRBV5-1 to TRBJ1-1; D remains ambiguous. From germline, CDR1 is SGHRS and CDR2 YFSETQ. This CDR3 region has 12 residues. Trimming stripped 9 bases from V and 1 base from J, with 10 bases between. CDR3 in amino acids: CATRNGNTEAFF. The CDR3 nucleotides are TGCGCCACCAGAAACGGGAACACTGAAGCTTTCTTT.

Here the CDR3 DNA reads TGTGCCAGCAGTTCCCTAGGGACAGGGGGCGAAGCTTTCTTT. This encodes CASSSLGTGGEAFF. The chain joins TRBV6-5 to TRBJ1-1; TRBD1 matches at 12 bases. The germline V gene has CDR1 MNHEY and CDR2 SVGAGI. This CDR3 contains 14 residues. V gave up 4 bases and J gave up 8 bases; unmatched junction bases: 5.

The rearrangement joins TRBV6-6 to TRBJ1-5; D remains ambiguous. The CDR3 is 14 residues long. Trimming cost V 5 bases and J 4 bases, with 12 bases left between them. Germline lookup yields CDR1 MNHNY and CDR2 SVGAGI (reference sequence). The CDR3 nucleotides are TGTGCCAGCAGTGACTTAGCGGGTAATCAGCCCCAGCATTTT. Protein sequence: CASSDLAGNQPQHF.

The J gene is TRBJ1-1, the V gene TRBV5-4, with TRBD1 as a possible D gene (6 bases). The CDR3 length is 15 residues. The ends were cut back, 0 bases at V and 10 bases at J, with 19 bases in the middle. CDR1 SGHNT and CDR2 YYREEE come from the germline V gene (reference sequence). DNA for the CDR3: TGTGCCAGCAGCTTGGGGACCGGATCTGGGGGCGGAGCTTTCTTT. Translating it yields CASSLGTGSGGGAFF.

The chain has TRBV7-6 and TRBJ1-3, with a possible D match to TRBD1 (5 bases). The CDR3 contains 15 residues. Germline loops: CDR1 SGHVS, CDR2 FNYEAQ. Trimming took 5 bases from V and 0 from J, leaving 11 bases between them. The CDR3 protein is CASSPDSPSGNTIYF. The CDR3 region has the DNA TGTGCCAGCAGCCCCGACAGTCCCTCTGGAAACACCATATATTTT.

The V and J genes are TRBV20-1 and TRBJ2-1; D gene uncertain. V was pared by 4 bases and J by 7 bases, with 5 bases between. The germline CDR1 and CDR2 sequences are DFQATT and SNEGSKA (reference sequence). This CDR3 spans 10 amino acids. CDR3 loop: CSAKRNEQFF. The CDR3 DNA reads as TGCAGTGCTAAGAGAAATGAGCAGTTCTTC.

The J gene is TRBJ1-1, the V gene TRBV28; 9 positions match TRBD1. The junction had 8 bases not matched to a gene; V was cut back by 6 bases and J by 6 bases. Germline values: CDR1 MDHEN, CDR2 SYDVKM. The CDR3 runs to 14 residues. The DNA of the CDR3 is TGTGCCAGCAGACCCGGACAGGGGCGGCCTGAAGCTTTCTTT. Residues: CASRPGQGRPEAFF.

This chain connects TRBV5-1 to TRBJ2-1; unclear D gene. The CDR3 has 16 residues. CDR1 is SGHRS and CDR2 is YFSETQ in the germline V gene. Between the trimmed V and J ends, which lost 0 bases and 0 bases, there was a span of 10 bases. The CDR3 reads CASSLAPQRSYNEQFF. The CDR3 DNA follows: TGCGCCAGCAGCTTGGCCCCACAACGCTCCTACAATGAGCAGTTCTTC.

This rearrangement joins TRBV19 to TRBJ1-5, with TRBD1 as a possible D gene (5 bases). This CDR3 has 15 amino acids. V lost 7 bases, J lost 4 bases, and 17 bases lay in between. Germline values: CDR1 LNHDA, CDR2 SQIVND (reference sequence). Here the CDR3 reads CASIPGGTRNQPQHF. The CDR3 DNA follows: TGTGCCAGTATCCCTGGTGGGACTCGGAATCAGCCCCAGCATTTT.